This T cell receptor (beta chain) comes out of a study of cytomegalovirus exposure and HLA in healthy donors (dated by TCRdb to between 2016 and 2019). At the level of the whole study: A later analysis indicated that the roughly 130 validation repertoires were generated on the platform also employed for the 600 to 750 repertoires of the first cohort. The study was designed to test whether signatures of past pathogen exposure could be identified by cataloging public T cell receptors. In addition to the first cohort of around 670 subjects, a separate validation cohort of around 110 different subjects was used. To predict cytomegalovirus infection status, the study brought together high-throughput TCR immunosequencing, statistical association of individual TCRs with disease status, and machine learning.

Donors formed part of the validation cohort, which comprised 95 to 150 subjects and was distinct from the first cohort of under 750 subjects. Study-wide conclusions, independent of this receptor: In vitro tests confirmed that a few of the cytomegalovirus-associated TCR beta chains recognize cytomegalovirus antigens. Of the cluster scores, 90% to 95% were above 0 in a later analysis, which found that TCRs clustered in the first cohort also tended to co-occur in the approximately 130 validation repertoires. The classifier was reported to diagnose cytomegalovirus status with high specificity and sensitivity in both the original cohort and the validation cohort. A later analysis had no HLA typing for the validation cohort, so co-occurrence there was scored across all 130 or so repertoires. Most TCR sequences were seen in very few donors, while some public TCRs were found in many individuals. The study gave a list of about 150 TCR beta chains associated with cytomegalovirus. The authors suggested that the approach could potentially be generalized to other disease states and immunological phenotypes.

Spanning cysteine to phenylalanine, the CDR3 consists of 14 amino acids. Left in the record is the CDR3 DNA by itself, 42 bases read in frame from the first base. V was cut back by 5 bases and J by 5 bases, leaving a gap of 10 bases between them. From the germline V gene, CDR1 is KGHSH and CDR2 is LQKENI. Receptor amplification or capture employed the immunoSEQ multiplex PCR assay. In the authors' own workflow: A statistical classification framework was built for diagnosing cytomegalovirus status from the catalog of TCR beta chain sequences. The immuneACCESS repertoire file appears here via TCRdb, limited to in-frame rearrangements. These files lack a portion of the clones; in checked studies, under half of the deficit traces to unresolved V genes, and the cause of the others is not known. That table furnishes V, J and clone size, whereas the DNA furnished D and trimming. For this sample the table gives fewer than 140,000 clones, of which about 85% were detected only once. The ten top clones hold around 1.9% of the sample.

To note about this clone: Its antigen is still unknown. Per-nucleotide qualities are absent, and no much larger clonotype sits a single base away.

The receptor was isolated from a woman aged 18-35 years in good health and CMV-seropositive. What was sequenced was PBMCs. The chain is encoded by TRBV18 joined to TRBJ1-6, with a tentative D gene TRBD1 over 6 matching bases. The DNA is TGTGCCAGCTCAGAGGGGGTGAATAATTCACCCCTCCACTTT. Translation gives CASSEGVNNSPLHF. The variable domain in full, with residues beyond the CDR3 obtained from the reference TRBV18 and TRBJ1-6 genes, is NAGVMQNPRHLVRRRGQEARLRCSPMKGHSHVYWYRQLPEEGLKFMVYLQKENIIDESGMPKERFSAEFPKEGPSILRIQQVVRGDSAAYFCASSEGVNNSPLHFGNGTRLTVT.